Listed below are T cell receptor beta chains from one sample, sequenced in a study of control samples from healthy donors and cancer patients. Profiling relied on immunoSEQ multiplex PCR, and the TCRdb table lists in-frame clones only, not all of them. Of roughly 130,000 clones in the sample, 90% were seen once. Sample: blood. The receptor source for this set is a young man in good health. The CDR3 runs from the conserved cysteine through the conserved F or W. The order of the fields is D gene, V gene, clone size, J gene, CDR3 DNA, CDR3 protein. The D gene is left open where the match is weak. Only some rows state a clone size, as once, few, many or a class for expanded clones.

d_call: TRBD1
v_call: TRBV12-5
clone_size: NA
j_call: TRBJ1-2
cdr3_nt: TGTGCTAGTGGTTTGGTACTGTCAGGGGGTGGCTATGGCTACACCTTC
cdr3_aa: CASGLVLSGGGYGYTF

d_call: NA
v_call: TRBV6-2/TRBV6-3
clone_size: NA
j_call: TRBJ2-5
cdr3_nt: TGTGCCAGCAGTTATCTCCCCGGTGGAGGGTGGACACGGGAGACCCAGTACTTC
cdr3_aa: CASSYLPGGGWTRETQYF

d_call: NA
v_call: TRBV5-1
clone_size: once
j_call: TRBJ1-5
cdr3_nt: TGCGCCAGCAGCTTGGGTTCAGATAGCAATCAGCCCCAGCATTTT
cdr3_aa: CASSLGSDSNQPQHF

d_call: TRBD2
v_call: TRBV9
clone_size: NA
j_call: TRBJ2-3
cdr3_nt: TGTGCCAGCAGCGCGGCACGGGGGGGCACAGATACGCAGTATTTT
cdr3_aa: CASSAARGGTDTQYF

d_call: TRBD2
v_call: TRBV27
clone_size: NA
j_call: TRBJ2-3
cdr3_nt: TGTGCCAGCAAAGCGGGGGGGCTCGCAGATACGCAGTATTTT
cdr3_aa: CASKAGGLADTQYF

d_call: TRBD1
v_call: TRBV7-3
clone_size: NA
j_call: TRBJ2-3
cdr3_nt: TGTGCCAGCAGCCTCGGACAGGGCGACACAGATACGCAGTATTTT
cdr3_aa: CASSLGQGDTDTQYF

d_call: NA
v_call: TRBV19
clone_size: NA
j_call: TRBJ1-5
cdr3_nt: TGTGCCAGTACTAAAGGGGCCAGGGACCCGAGTCAGCCCCAGCATTTT
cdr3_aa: CASTKGARDPSQPQHF

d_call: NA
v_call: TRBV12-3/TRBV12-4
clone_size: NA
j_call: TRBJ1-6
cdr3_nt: TGTGCCAGCAGTTTAGATTCACCCCTCCACTTT
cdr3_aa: CASSLDSPLHF

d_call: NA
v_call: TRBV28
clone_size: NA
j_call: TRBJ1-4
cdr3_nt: TGTGCCAGCAGTCCCCAGGGCTCAACTAATGAAAAACTGTTTTTT
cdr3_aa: CASSPQGSTNEKLFF

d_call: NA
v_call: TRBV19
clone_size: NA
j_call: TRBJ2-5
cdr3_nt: TGTGCCAGTAGCCAGAGTCGGGAGACCCAGTACTTC
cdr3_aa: CASSQSRETQYF

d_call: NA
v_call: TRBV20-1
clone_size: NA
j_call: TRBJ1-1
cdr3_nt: TGCAGTGCTAGTGCTACAGAGAACACTGAAGCTTTCTTT
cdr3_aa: CSASATENTEAFF

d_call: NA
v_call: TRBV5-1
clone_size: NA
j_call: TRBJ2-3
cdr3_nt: TGCGCCAGCAGCCTAACAACTAGCACAGATACGCAGTATTTT
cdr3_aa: CASSLTTSTDTQYF

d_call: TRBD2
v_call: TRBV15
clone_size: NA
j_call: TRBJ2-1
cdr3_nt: TGTGCCACCAGCAGATCCAGACTAGCGGGAGATAATGAGCAGTTCTTC
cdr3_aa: CATSRSRLAGDNEQFF

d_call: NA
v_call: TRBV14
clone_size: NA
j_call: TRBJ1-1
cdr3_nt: TGTGCCAGCAGCCTGGCTGGGGGGCGGAATGAAGCTTTCTTT
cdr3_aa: CASSLAGGRNEAFF

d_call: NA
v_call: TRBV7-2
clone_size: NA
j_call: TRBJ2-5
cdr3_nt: TGTGCCAGCAGCTTAGCGGTTGGGGGGCGGGAGAGGGAGACCCAGTACTTC
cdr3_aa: CASSLAVGGRERETQYF

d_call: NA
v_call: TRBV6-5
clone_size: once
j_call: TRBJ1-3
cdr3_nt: TGTGCCAGCAGTTACTCGTCACAGGGAGGAGGAAACACCATATATTTT
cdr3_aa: CASSYSSQGGGNTIYF

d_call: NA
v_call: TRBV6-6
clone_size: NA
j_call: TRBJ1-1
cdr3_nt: TGTGCCAGCAGCCCCCCTATCGGGGCTGAAGCTTTCTTT
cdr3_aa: CASSPPIGAEAFF

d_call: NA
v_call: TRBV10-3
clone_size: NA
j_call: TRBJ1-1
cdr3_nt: TGTGCCATCAGTGAGCAGGGTGCAGGCCTGAACACTGAAGCTTTCTTT
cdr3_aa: CAISEQGAGLNTEAFF

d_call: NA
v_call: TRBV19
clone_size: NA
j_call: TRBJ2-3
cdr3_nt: TGTGCCAGTAGTATACTCAGCAACACAGATACGCAGTATTTT
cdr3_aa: CASSILSNTDTQYF

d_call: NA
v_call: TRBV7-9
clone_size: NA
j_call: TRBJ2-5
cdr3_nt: TGTGCCAGCAGCTTTTACGGAATCCAAGAGACCCAGTACTTC
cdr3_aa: CASSFYGIQETQYF

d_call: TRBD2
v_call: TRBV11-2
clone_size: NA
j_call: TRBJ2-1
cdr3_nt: TGTGCCAGCAGCTTAGTGTGGGGGGGTCCTGAGCAGTTCTTC
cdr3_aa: CASSLVWGGPEQFF

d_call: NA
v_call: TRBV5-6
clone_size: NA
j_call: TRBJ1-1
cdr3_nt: TGTGCCAGCAGCTTGGGGAAGGGTGAAGCTTTCTTT
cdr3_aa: CASSLGKGEAFF

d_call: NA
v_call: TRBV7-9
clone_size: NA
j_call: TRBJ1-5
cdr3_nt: TGTGCCAGCAGCTTACAGGCCATGGGCCTTCAGCCCCAGCATTTT
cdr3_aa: CASSLQAMGLQPQHF

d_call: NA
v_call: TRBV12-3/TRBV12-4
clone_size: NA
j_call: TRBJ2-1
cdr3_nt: TGTGCCAGCAGTTCGGACAGCTACAATGAGCAGTTCTTC
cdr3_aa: CASSSDSYNEQFF

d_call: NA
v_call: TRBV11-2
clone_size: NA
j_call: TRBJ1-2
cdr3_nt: TGTGCCAGCAGCCTAAACAGGGTAGTTAACTATGGCTACACCTTC
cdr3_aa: CASSLNRVVNYGYTF

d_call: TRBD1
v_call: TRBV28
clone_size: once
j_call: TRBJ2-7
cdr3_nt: TGTGCCAGCAGACCCGGGGGGACAGGGGTCTACGAGCAGTACTTC
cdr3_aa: CASRPGGTGVYEQYF

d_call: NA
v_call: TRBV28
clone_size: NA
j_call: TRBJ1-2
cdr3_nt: TGTGCCAGCAGTTTAGACAGAGTCTATGGCTACACCTTC
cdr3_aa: CASSLDRVYGYTF

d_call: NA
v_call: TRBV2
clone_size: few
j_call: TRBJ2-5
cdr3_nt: TGTGCCAGCAGTCGGAGCTGGGGCGGGGAGACCCAGTACTTC
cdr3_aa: CASSRSWGGETQYF

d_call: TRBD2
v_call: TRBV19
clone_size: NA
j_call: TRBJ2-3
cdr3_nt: TGTGCCAGTAGTGCCCGGGGGGTTTTCACAGATACGCAGTATTTT
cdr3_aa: CASSARGVFTDTQYF

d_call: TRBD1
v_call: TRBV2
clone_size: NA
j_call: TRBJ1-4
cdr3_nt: TGTGCCAGCAGTGCACAGGGGGCTGATGAAAAACTGTTTTTT
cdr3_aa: CASSAQGADEKLFF

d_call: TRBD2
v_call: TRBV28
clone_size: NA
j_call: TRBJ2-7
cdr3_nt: TGTGCCAGCAGTTTATGGCGACTAGCGGGGGTGACCTACGAGCAGTACTTC
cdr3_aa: CASSLWRLAGVTYEQYF

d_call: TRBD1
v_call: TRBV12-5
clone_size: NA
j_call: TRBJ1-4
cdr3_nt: TGTGCTAGTGGTTTAGGACAGGGGGATGAAAAACTGTTTTTT
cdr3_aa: CASGLGQGDEKLFF

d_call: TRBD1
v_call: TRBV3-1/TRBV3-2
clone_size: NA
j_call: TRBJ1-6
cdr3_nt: TGTGCCAGCAGCCCACAGGGGGTGGATTCACCCCTCCACTTT
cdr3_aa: CASSPQGVDSPLHF

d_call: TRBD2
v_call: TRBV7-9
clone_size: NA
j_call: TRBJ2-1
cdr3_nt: TGTGCCAGCAGCTTAGCAGGGACTAGCGGATCCTACAATGAGCAGTTCTTC
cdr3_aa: CASSLAGTSGSYNEQFF

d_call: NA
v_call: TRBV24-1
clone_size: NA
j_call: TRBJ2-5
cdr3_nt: TGTGTCACCAGTGGGCGGAGGGGGGAGACCCAGTACTTC
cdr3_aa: CVTSGRRGETQYF

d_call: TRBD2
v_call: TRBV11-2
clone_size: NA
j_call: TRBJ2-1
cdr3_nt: TGTGCCAGCAGCCTGGGCGGGAGAGACCCCTACAATGAGCAGTTCTTC
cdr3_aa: CASSLGGRDPYNEQFF

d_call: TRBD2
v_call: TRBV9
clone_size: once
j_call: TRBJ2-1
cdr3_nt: TGTGCCAGCACCAACACCCTCGGGGGGGCCGGGGTCAATGAGCAGTTCTTC
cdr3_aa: CASTNTLGGAGVNEQFF

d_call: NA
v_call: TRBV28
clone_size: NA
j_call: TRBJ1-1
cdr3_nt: TGTGCCAGCAGTCCTGACGGTGAAGCTTTCTTT
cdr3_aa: CASSPDGEAFF

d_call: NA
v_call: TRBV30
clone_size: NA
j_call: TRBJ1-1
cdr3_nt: TGTGCCTGGAGTAGCAGCAGGGCCACTGAAGCTTTCTTT
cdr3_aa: CAWSSSRATEAFF

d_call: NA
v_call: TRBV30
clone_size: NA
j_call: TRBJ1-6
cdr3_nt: TGTGCCTCGACGGGCCCTGATAATTCACCCCTCCACTTT
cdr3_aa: CASTGPDNSPLHF

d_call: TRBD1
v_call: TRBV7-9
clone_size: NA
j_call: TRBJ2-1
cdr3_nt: TGTGCCAGCAGCTGGGACAGGGACAATGAGCAGTTCTTC
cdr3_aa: CASSWDRDNEQFF

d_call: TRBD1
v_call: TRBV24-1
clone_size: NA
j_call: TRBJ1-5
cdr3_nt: TGTGCCACCAGTGAACCTGGGACAGGGGGCGGTCAGCCCCAGCATTTT
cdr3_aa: CATSEPGTGGGQPQHF

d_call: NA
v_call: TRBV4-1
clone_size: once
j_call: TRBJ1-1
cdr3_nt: TGCGCCAGCAGCCAGGGGACGGGGTATAACACTGAAGCTTTCTTT
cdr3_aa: CASSQGTGYNTEAFF

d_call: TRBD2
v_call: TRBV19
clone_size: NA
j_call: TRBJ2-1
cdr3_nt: TGTGCCAGTAATGAGCGGGAGTCTCGGGGTGAGCAGTTCTTC
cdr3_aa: CASNERESRGEQFF

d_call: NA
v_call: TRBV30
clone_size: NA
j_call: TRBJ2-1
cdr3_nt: TGTGCCTGGAGCCTGGAGGTGGGTGAGCAGTTCTTC
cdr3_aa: CAWSLEVGEQFF

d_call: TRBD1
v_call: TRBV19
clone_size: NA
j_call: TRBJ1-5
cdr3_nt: TGTGCCAGTAGTGGGCAGGGGGATCAGCCCCAGCATTTT
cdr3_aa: CASSGQGDQPQHF

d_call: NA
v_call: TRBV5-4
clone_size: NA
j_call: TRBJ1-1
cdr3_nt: TGTGCCAGCAGTCCCCAGAGATTAAACACTGAAGCTTTCTTT
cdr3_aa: CASSPQRLNTEAFF

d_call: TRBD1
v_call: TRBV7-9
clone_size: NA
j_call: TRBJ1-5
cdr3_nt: TGTGCCAGCAGCTTAGGGACAGGGGGTATAGGTCAGCCCCAGCATTTT
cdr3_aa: CASSLGTGGIGQPQHF

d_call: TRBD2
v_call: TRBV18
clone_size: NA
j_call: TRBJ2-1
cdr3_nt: TGTGCCAGCTCACCGCAACTAGCGGGAGGGCCCCCCTACAATGAGCAGTTCTTC
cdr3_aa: CASSPQLAGGPPYNEQFF

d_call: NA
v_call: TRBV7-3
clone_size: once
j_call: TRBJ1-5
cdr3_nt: TGTGCCAGCAGCTTAAGGCCAGGGGATAGCAATCAGCCCCAGCATTTT
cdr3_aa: CASSLRPGDSNQPQHF

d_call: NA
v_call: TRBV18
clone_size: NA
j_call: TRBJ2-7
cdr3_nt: TGTGCCAGCTCACCATTGGAGGGCAGCTACGAGCAGTACTTC
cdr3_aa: CASSPLEGSYEQYF

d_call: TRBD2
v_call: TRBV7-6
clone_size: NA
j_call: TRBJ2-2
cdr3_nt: TGTGCCAGCAGCTTATTGGGGGGGTACAGAGCGAACACCGGGGAGCTGTTTTTT
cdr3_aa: CASSLLGGYRANTGELFF

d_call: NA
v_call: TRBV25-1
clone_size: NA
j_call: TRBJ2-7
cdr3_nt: TGTGCCAGCAGTCCCTATCCGTACGAGCAGTACTTC
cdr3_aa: CASSPYPYEQYF

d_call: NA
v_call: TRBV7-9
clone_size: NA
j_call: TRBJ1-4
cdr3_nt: TGTGCCAGCAGCTCCCCAGGGAGTAATGAAAAACTGTTTTTT
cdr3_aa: CASSSPGSNEKLFF